This TCR beta chain appears in the sequencing data of a study of graft-versus-host responses after intestinal transplantation. Turning to the study itself: The recipients all started with anti-thymocyte globulin induction and then took tacrolimus and steroids for 3 to 4 years.

To note about this clone: Its specificity is not known.

Profiled with immunoSEQ multiplex PCR; TCRdb holds only in-frame clones, not every one. Here the sample spans roughly 64,000 clones, around nine tenths being singletons. J was trimmed by 7 bases and V by 3 bases; bases with no gene match: 13. CDR3 length: 17 amino acids. Germline values: CDR1 SGHVS, CDR2 FNYEAQ. The chain links TRBV7-6 to TRBJ2-2; 8 bases map to TRBD2. This receptor was identified in a human donor who was the organ donor for an intestinal transplant. Sequencing was performed on unstimulated CD8+ T cells sorted from spleen or lymph node cells, taken before transplant. The chain's CDR3 is CASSFPPAGVSSGELFF. The DNA for the CDR3 is TGTGCCAGCAGCTTTCCCCCAGCGGGAGTCTCGAGCGGGGAGCTGTTTTTT.